This record covers a single T cell receptor (beta chain). Its antigen is unknown. This sample was included in a study of shared clonotypes between healthy human individuals. Study-wide results and limits: Relative to clonotypes present in all four donors, those not shared had lower generation probabilities. Despite large depth, sorted-subset datasets appeared incompletely sequenced. For naive CD4 cells, approximately 4.7% of clonotypes were shared across a few donors.

Terminally differentiated effector memory CD45RA+ cells were excluded by CCR7 positive selection of CD45RO-negative cells. This table comes from immunoSEQ multiplex PCR, and its TCRdb copy is limited to in-frame clones, with some not included. The sample holds 2 million to 2.5 million clones, roughly 91% seen once. V lost 6 bases, J lost 2 bases, and 11 bases lay in between. This CDR3 has 14 residues. The germline V gene encodes CDR1 MGHRA and CDR2 YSYEKL. This chain joins TRBV4-1 and TRBJ1-5, with unresolved D. Sequencing was carried out using naive CD8+ T cells from PBMCs. This TCR derives from a man between 18 and 29 years old in good health. Some clones in this sample may be carry-over from other donors' samples. CDR3 nucleotides: TGCGCCAGCAGTCCCCGGATGGGCAATCAGCCCCAGCATTTT. It specifies CASSPRMGNQPQHF.